The T cell receptor (beta chain) under discussion was sequenced for a study of identical twins. Study-level points and caveats: Whereas memory repertoires showed no such difference, abundant cord blood beta clonotypes carried fewer insertions. For out-of-frame beta sequences, excess twin sharing was weaker.

Trimming stripped 8 bases from V and 6 bases from J, with 10 bases between. This CDR3 has 10 amino acids. Germline CDR1 is GTSNPN and CDR2 is SVGIG (reference sequence). TCRdb recomputed calls from the 5' RACE reads with MiXCR, one row per CDR3 protein. The sample lists 200,000 or so distinct CDR3 sequences, around 15% occurring once. With respect to this clonotype: What it recognizes is unknown.

This sample was shared with a second study, whose subject was T cells expressing NK-cell markers. That report adds: Sequencing of TCR beta repertoires drew on sorted CD3+CD56+NKG2C+, CD3+CD56+NKG2C- and CD3+CD56-NKG2C+ T cells. Just one sequenced donor of eight was HCMV-seronegative, while seven were seropositive.

Input material: CD8+ T cells sorted from blood. This sequence originates from a woman aged 18-35 years in good health. The rearrangement links TRBV30 to TRBJ1-2; D perhaps matches TRBD1 (6 bases). CDR3 DNA: TGTGCCCGGGACACGGATGGCTACACCTTC. Encoded protein: CARDTDGYTF.